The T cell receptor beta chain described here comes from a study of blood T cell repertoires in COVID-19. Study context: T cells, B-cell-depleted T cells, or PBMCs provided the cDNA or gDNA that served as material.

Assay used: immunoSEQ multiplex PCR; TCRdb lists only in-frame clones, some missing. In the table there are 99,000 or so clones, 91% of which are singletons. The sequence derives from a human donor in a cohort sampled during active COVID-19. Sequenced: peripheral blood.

CDR3 in amino acids: CASSERENQPQHF. DNA for the CDR3: TGTGCCAGCAGTGAACGGGAAAATCAGCCCCAGCATTTT. The chain links TRBV2 to TRBJ1-5, with unresolved D. Trimming left V 2 bases short and J 4 bases short, with 6 bases between. Germline V lookup: CDR1 SNHLY, CDR2 FYNNEI. The length of the CDR3 is 13 residues.